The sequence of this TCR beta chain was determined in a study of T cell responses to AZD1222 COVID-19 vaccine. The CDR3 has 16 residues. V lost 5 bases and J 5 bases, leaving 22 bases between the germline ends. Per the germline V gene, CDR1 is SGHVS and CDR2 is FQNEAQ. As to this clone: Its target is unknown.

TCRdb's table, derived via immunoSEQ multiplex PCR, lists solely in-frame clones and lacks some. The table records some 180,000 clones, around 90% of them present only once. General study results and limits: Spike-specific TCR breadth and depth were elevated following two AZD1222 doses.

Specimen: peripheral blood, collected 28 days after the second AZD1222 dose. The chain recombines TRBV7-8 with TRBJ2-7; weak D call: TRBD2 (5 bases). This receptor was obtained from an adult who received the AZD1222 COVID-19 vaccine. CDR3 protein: CASSPPSSWEYNEQYF. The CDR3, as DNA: TGTGCCAGCAGCCCGCCCAGTTCGTGGGAGTATAACGAGCAGTACTTC.